What follows are 16 T cell receptor beta chains derived from one specimen sequenced in a study of cytomegalovirus exposure and HLA in healthy donors. PCR involved 60 Vbeta and 13 Jbeta primers. Produced via immunoSEQ multiplex PCR; TCRdb's table is partial and in-frame only. The sample lists some 130,000 clones, roughly 80% seen once, with roughly 7.3% in the top ten. The sequencing sample was made of PBMCs. These receptors came from a male donor in good health and CMV-seronegative.

The chain joins TRBV7-9 to TRBJ2-7; 7 nucleotides match TRBD1. The CDR3 consists of 13 residues. Germline assignment: CDR1 SEHNR and CDR2 FQNEAQ (reference sequence). V gave up 3 bases and J gave up 4 bases; unmatched junction bases: 3. Written as DNA, the CDR3 is TGTGCCAGCAGCTTTACGGACAGGTACGAGCAGTACTTC. Residues: CASSFTDRYEQYF.

This clone came up a few times. The chain has TRBV28 and TRBJ1-1; TRBD1 might be the D (5 bases). This CDR3 has 11 amino acids. From germline, CDR1 is MDHEN and CDR2 SYDVKM. The V gene lost 10 bases and the J gene lost 11 bases, with 17 bases spanning the gap. The CDR3 spells CATNRAKGAFF. As DNA, the CDR3 is TGTGCCACCAACCGGGCTAAGGGGGCTTTCTTT.

The chain recombines TRBV7-9 with TRBJ2-7; weak D call: TRBD1 (6 bases). The V gene lost 3 bases and the J gene lost 7 bases, with 13 bases spanning the gap. The CDR3 has 13 residues. From germline, CDR1 is SEHNR and CDR2 FQNEAQ (reference sequence). The CDR3, as DNA: TGTGCCAGCAGCTTGACAGGAGTGGGGGAGCAGTACTTC. Protein: CASSLTGVGEQYF. Variable domain in full (rest from reference TRBV7-9 and TRBJ2-7): DTGVSQNPRHKITKRGQNVTFRCDPISEHNRLYWYRQTLGQGPEFLTYFQNEAQLEKSRLLSDRFSAERPKGSFSTLEIQRTEQGDSAMYLCASSLTGVGEQYFGPGTRLTVT.

V is TRBV6-6 and J is TRBJ2-7; 10 bases align to TRBD1. The CDR3 extends over 13 amino acids. Germline assignment: CDR1 MNHNY and CDR2 SVGAGI (reference sequence). The ends lost 5 bases at V and 5 bases at J; junction bases unmatched: 3. The CDR3 DNA is TGTGCCAGCAGTAAGACAGGGGGCGACGAGCAGTACTTC. This translates into CASSKTGGDEQYF.

The chain links TRBV18 to TRBJ2-3; no reliable D call. CDR3 length: 13 residues. Germline values: CDR1 KGHSH, CDR2 LQKENI. Between the trimmed V and J ends, which lost 2 bases and 4 bases, there was a span of 7 bases. CDR3 coding DNA: TGTGCCAGCTCACCAATCACAGCAGATACGCAGTATTTT. Residues: CASSPITADTQYF. The complete variable domain, with remaining parts taken from reference TRBV18 and TRBJ2-3, reads NAGVMQNPRHLVRRRGQEARLRCSPMKGHSHVYWYRQLPEEGLKFMVYLQKENIIDESGMPKERFSAEFPKEGPSILRIQQVVRGDSAAYFCASSPITADTQYFGPGTRLTVL.

The rearrangement uses TRBV5-6 and TRBJ2-5; maybe TRBD1 (5 bases). This CDR3 spans 14 amino acids. The V and J ends lost 6 bases and 0 bases respectively, with 12 bases between them. Per the germline V gene, CDR1 is SGHDT and CDR2 is YYEEEE. The chain's CDR3 is CASTLRGYQETQYF. CDR3 coding DNA: TGTGCCAGCACCTTAAGGGGCTACCAAGAGACCCAGTACTTC.

This clone occurred a few times. V gene TRBV4-1 combines with J gene TRBJ2-7, with TRBD1 identical over 8 bases. Germline lookup yields CDR1 MGHRA and CDR2 YSYEKL. The V and J ends lost 3 bases and 2 bases, in that order; junction bases with no gene match: 6. CDR3 length: 15 residues. CDR3 region: CASSHGQGGTYEQYF. In DNA, the CDR3 is TGCGCCAGCAGCCATGGACAGGGTGGAACCTACGAGCAGTACTTC.

This clone was observed a single time. No DNA is shown, since the ends of the CDR3 on it are uncertain; the CDR3 is the one TCRdb lists. The chain has TRBV5-1 and TRBJ2-3; TRBD2 is taken as the D call from the table, unchecked against the DNA. A total of 14 residues make up the CDR3, ends included. Germline V gives CDR1 SGHRS, CDR2 YFSETQ. CDR3 loop: CASSSSAGGQRWYF.

The chain carries TRBV19 and TRBJ1-5; 7 nucleotides agree with TRBD1. Germline assignment: CDR1 LNHDA and CDR2 SQIVND (reference sequence). CDR3 length: 15 amino acids. With 5 bases clipped from V and 1 base from J, the junction kept 5 bases outside the gene matches. CDR3 sequence (DNA): TGTGCCAGTAGTGGCGACAGGGTAAGCAATCAGCCCCAGCATTTT. It yields the protein CASSGDRVSNQPQHF.

The V gene is TRBV7-9, the J gene TRBJ2-3; 7 bases map to TRBD1. Germline V lookup: CDR1 SEHNR, CDR2 FQNEAQ (reference sequence). The CDR3 is 14 residues long. Losses at the gene ends were 2 bases for V and 6 bases for J; bases not matched to a gene: 5. The DNA for the CDR3 is TGTGCCAGCAGCTTAAGAGGGGGCTTGGATACGCAGTATTTT. Amino acids: CASSLRGGLDTQYF.

The chain couples TRBV7-2 to TRBJ2-7; D unresolved. The CDR3 is made up of 13 amino acids. Germline values: CDR1 SGHTA, CDR2 FQGNSA. V shed 4 bases and J shed 4 bases, with 11 bases lying between them. The CDR3 DNA reads as TGTGCCAGCAGCTCCTCGTCGGGTTACGAGCAGTACTTC. Translating it yields CASSSSSGYEQYF.

The chain has TRBV7-6 and TRBJ1-4; 8 bases are a match to TRBD1. This CDR3 contains 18 residues. The junction had 11 bases not matched to a gene; V was cut back by 1 base and J by 4 bases. Germline-derived CDR1 and CDR2 are SGHVS and FNYEAQ. CDR3 amino acids: CASSLEGEFGQGNEKLFF. CDR3 in DNA: TGTGCCAGCAGCTTAGAAGGCGAGTTTGGACAGGGTAATGAAAAACTGTTTTTT. The whole variable domain, filled in from reference TRBV7-6 and TRBJ1-4, reads GAGVSQSPRYKVTKRGQDVALRCDPISGHVSLYWYRQALGQGPEFLTYFNYEAQQDKSGLPNDRFSAERPEGSISTLTIQRTEQRDSAMYRCASSLEGEFGQGNEKLFFGSGTQLSVL.

This chain uses TRBV7-3 with TRBJ2-5, with D maybe TRBD1 (6 bases). This CDR3 is built from 15 residues. V lost 2 bases to trimming and J lost 4 bases, with 14 bases between them. Looked up from germline, CDR1 is SGHTA and CDR2 is FQGTGA. CDR3 region: CASSLGRGWGETQYF. The CDR3 DNA reads as TGTGCCAGCAGCTTAGGCAGGGGTTGGGGAGAGACCCAGTACTTC. Looking up the rest from reference TRBV7-3 and TRBJ2-5 gives the full variable domain: GAGVSQTPSNKVTEKGKYVELRCDPISGHTALYWYRQSLGQGPEFLIYFQGTGAADDSGLPNDRFFAVRPEGSVSTLKIQRTERGDSAVYLCASSLGRGWGETQYFGPGTRLLVL.

This clone showed up just once. The chain links TRBV5-5 to TRBJ1-2, with D perhaps TRBD1 (5 bases). Germline V CDR1 and CDR2: SGHKS, YYEKEE (reference sequence). Trimming pared 4 bases from V and 2 bases from J, leaving 24 bases between. There are 18 residues in the CDR3. CDR3 nucleotide sequence: TGTGCCAGCAGCCTCGACCCGTACAGGAGAAGTAGAAACTATGGCTACACCTTC. It is translated as CASSLDPYRRSRNYGYTF.

This chain connects TRBV5-1 to TRBJ2-7; a weak D match, TRBD1 (6 bases). Germline V gene data show CDR1 as SGHRS and CDR2 as YFSETQ. This CDR3 contains 13 residues. Trimming took off 2 bases at V and 9 bases at J, with 15 bases between the two ends. The CDR3 DNA follows: TGCGCCAGCAGCTTAACAGAGGGGGTCGCGCAGTACTTC. Protein sequence: CASSLTEGVAQYF.

This clone has only a few counts. The J gene is TRBJ1-5, the V gene TRBV19, with TRBD1 matching over 7 bases. J lost 7 bases, V lost 11 bases, and 14 bases had no gene match. Germline V CDR1 and CDR2: LNHDA, SQIVND (reference sequence). The CDR3 has 14 residues. The CDR3 is CAGGSIRGRQPQHF. The CDR3 DNA reads TGTGCCGGAGGTAGCATAAGGGGGCGGCAGCCCCAGCATTTT. Full variable domain (remainder filled in from reference TRBV19 and TRBJ1-5): DGGITQSPKYLFRKEGQNVTLSCEQNLNHDAMYWYRQDPGQGLRLIYYSQIVNDFQKGDIAEGYSVSREKKESFPLTVTSAQKNPTAFYLCAGGSIRGRQPQHFGDGTRLSIL.